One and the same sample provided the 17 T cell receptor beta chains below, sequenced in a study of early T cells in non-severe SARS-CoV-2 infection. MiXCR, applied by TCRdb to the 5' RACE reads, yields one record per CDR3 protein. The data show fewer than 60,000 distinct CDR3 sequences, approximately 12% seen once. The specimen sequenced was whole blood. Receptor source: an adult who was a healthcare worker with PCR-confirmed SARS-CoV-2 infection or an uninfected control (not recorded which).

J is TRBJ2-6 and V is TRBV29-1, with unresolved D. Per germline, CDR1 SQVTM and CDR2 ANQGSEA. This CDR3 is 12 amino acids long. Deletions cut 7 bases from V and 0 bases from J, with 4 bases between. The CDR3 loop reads CSANSGANVLTF. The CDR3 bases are TGCAGCGCGAACTCTGGGGCCAACGTCCTGACTTTC.

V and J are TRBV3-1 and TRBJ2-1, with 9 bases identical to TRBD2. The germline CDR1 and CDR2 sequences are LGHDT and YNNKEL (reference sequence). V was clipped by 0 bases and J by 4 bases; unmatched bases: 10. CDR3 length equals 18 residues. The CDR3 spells CASSQEGIAGALYNEQFF. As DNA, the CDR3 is TGTGCCAGCAGCCAAGAAGGGATAGCGGGGGCCCTATACAATGAGCAGTTCTTC.

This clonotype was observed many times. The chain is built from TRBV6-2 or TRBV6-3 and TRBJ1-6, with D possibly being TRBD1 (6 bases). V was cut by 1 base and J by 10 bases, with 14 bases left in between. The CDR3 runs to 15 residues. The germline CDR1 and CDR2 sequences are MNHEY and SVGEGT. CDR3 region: CASSYLQGSGSPLHF. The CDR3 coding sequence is TGTGCCAGCAGTTACTTACAGGGCTCAGGATCACCCCTCCACTTT.

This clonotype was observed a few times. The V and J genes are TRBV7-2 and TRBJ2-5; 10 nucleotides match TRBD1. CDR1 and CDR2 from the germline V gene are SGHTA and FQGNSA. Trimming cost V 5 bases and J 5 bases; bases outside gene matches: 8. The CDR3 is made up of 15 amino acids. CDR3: CASSPRQGAYETQYF. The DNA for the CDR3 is TGTGCCAGCAGCCCAAGACAGGGGGCATATGAGACCCAGTACTTC.

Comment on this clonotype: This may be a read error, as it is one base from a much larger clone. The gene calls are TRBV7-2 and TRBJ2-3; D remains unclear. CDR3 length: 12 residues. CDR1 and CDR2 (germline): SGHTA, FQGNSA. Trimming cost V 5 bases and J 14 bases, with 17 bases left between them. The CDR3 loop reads CASSLDTYFTYF. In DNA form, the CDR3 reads TGTGCCAGCAGCCTTGACACTTACTTCACGTATTTT.

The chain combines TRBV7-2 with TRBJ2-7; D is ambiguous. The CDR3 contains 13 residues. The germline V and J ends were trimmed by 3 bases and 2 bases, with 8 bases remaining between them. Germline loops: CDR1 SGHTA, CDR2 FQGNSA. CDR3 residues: CASSFSLTYEQYF. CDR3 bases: TGTGCCAGCAGCTTCTCCCTTACCTACGAGCAGTACTTC.

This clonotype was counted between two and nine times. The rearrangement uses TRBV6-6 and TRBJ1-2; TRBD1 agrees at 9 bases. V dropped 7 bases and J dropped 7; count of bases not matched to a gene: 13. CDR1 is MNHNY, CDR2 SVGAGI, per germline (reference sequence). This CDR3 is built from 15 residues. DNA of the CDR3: TGTGCCAGCAACCCCCCCGGGACAGGGTCTCGTGGCTACACCTTC. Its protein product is CASNPPGTGSRGYTF.

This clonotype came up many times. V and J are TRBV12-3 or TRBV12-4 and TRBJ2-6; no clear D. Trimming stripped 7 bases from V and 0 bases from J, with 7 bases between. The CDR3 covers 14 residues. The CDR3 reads CASTPISGANVLTF. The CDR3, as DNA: TGTGCCAGCACTCCAATCTCTGGGGCCAACGTCCTGACTTTC.

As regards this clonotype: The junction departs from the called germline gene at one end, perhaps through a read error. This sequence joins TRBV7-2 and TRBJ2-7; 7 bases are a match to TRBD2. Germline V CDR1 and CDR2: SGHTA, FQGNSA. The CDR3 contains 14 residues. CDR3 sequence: CAGSPGTKKYEQYF. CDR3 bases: TGTGCCGGCAGCCCCGGGACTAAAAAGTACGAGCAGTACTTC.

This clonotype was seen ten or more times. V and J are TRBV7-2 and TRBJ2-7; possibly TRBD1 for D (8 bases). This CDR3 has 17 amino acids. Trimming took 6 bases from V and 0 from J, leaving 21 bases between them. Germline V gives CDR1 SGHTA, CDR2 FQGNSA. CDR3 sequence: CASSPREGGTGSYEQYF. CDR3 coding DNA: TGTGCCAGCAGTCCACGCGAGGGGGGGACAGGCTCCTACGAGCAGTACTTC.

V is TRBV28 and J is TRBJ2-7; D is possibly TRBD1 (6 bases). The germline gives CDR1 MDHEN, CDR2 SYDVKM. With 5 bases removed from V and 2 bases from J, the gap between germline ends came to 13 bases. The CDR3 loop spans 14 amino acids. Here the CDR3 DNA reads TGTGCCAGCAGTGCAACCGGGACAACCTACGAGCAGTACTTC. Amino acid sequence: CASSATGTTYEQYF.

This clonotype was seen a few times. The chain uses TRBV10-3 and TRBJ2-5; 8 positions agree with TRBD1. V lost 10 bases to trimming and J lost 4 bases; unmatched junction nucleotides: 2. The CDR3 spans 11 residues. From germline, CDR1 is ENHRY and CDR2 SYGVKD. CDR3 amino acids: CATGGGETQYF. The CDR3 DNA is TGTGCCACAGGGGGCGGAGAGACCCAGTACTTC.

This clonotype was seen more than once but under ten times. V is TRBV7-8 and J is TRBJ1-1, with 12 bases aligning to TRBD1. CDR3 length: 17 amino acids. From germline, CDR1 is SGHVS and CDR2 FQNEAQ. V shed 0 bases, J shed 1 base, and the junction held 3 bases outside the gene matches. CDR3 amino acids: CASSLAGDRGQNTEAFF. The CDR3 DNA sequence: TGTGCCAGCAGCTTAGCGGGGGACAGGGGGCAGAACACTGAAGCTTTCTTT.

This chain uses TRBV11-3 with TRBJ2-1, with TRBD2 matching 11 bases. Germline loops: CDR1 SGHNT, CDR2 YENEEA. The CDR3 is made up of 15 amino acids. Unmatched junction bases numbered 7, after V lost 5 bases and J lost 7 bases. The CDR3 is CASSRVASGGNEQFF. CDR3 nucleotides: TGTGCCAGCAGCCGAGTGGCTAGCGGGGGGAATGAGCAGTTCTTC.

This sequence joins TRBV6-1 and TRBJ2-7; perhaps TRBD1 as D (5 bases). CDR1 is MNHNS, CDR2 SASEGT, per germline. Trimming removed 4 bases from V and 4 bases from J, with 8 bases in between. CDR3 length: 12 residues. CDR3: CASSGTTYEQYF. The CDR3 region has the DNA TGTGCCAGCAGTGGGACAACGTACGAGCAGTACTTC.

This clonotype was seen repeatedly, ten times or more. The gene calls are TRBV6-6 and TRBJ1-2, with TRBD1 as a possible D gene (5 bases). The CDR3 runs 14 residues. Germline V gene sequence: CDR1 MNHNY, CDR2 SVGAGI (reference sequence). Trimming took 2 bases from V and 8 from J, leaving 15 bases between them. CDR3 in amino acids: CASSYGTQWGGYTF. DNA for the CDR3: TGTGCCAGCAGTTACGGGACGCAATGGGGGGGCTACACCTTC.

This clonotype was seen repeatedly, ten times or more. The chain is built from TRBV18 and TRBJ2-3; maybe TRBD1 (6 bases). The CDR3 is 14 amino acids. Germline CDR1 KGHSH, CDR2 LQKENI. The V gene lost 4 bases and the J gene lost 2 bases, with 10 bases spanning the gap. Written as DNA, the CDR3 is TGTGCCAGCTCACTCGACAGGTACACAGATACGCAGTATTTT. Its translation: CASSLDRYTDTQYF.